This is a list of T cell receptor beta chains from one sample in a study of blood T cell repertoires in COVID-19. Profiling relied on immunoSEQ multiplex PCR, and the TCRdb table lists in-frame clones only, not all of them. The sample has some 180,000 clones, 88% seen once; the top ten hold 5% to 6.5%. The sequenced sample consisted of peripheral blood. Source of these receptors: a middle-aged man with active or convalescent COVID-19. Each CDR3 is given without its conserved first and last residue. Each record gives: clone size, J gene, V gene, CDR3 protein. Rows give clone size only sometimes, using once, few, many, or a class for an expanded clone.

NA TRBJ1-6 TRBV7-2 ASSPHEAVNSPLH
NA TRBJ2-1 TRBV4-2 ASSLTSGGDNEQF
NA TRBJ1-5 TRBV30 AWSVQGAQPQH
NA TRBJ1-1 TRBV10-3 ASRTGLNTEAF
NA TRBJ2-7 TRBV7-9 ASSFSPGQGYEQY
NA TRBJ1-5 TRBV7-8 ASSLVGQGVQPQH
NA TRBJ1-5 TRBV27 ASSSPGRENQPQH
NA TRBJ2-2 TRBV2 ASNVPGQGAAGELF
NA TRBJ2-1 TRBV24-1 ATSDALSASYNEQF
NA TRBJ1-1 TRBV5-5 ASSPHFKTGANTEAF
NA TRBJ2-3 TRBV29-1 SAQGQRSTDTQY
NA TRBJ2-3 TRBV28 ASSPSLEDTQY
NA TRBJ2-7 TRBV19 ASSDRGSYEQY
NA TRBJ1-1 TRBV7-9 ASSGGVNTEAF
few TRBJ1-2 TRBV7-2 ASSSSTGVGGYT
NA TRBJ1-4 TRBV7-2 ASSPNTHPSTNEKLF
NA TRBJ1-4 TRBV28 ASRGERGRVAEKLF
NA TRBJ1-5 TRBV10-3 AISESADSNQPQH
NA TRBJ1-2 TRBV19 ASSTTRGKSYGYT
few TRBJ2-7 TRBV19 ASSIEPGTGLYEQY
NA TRBJ1-2 TRBV11-2 ASSGGGGYT
NA TRBJ1-5 TRBV21-1 ASTGGRNQPQH
NA TRBJ1-6 TRBV7-8 ASSLLVPGQGMNSPLH
NA TRBJ2-1 TRBV2 ASRDDRVEQF
NA TRBJ1-5 TRBV28 ASSLSAGGKQPQH
NA TRBJ1-6 TRBV5-4 ASSSQQGYNSPLH
NA TRBJ2-2 TRBV9 ASSVGTGRAGELF
NA TRBJ1-1 TRBV5-4 ASSMRGEAGAF
NA TRBJ2-1 TRBV4-2 ASSQGLLVLVGNEQF
NA TRBJ2-1 TRBV9 ASSVATRDYNEQF
NA TRBJ2-6 TRBV7-9 ASSLAAATGANVLT
once TRBJ2-1 TRBV3-1/TRBV3-2 ASSLYGLAGGKYNEQF
large TRBJ1-2 TRBV21-1 ASSTPFPRQFGYGYT
NA TRBJ1-1 TRBV9 ASSVAVGDTEAF